The 6 T cell receptor beta chains below all came from one sample that was sequenced in a study of T cell changes during pregnancy in multiple sclerosis. Produced via immunoSEQ multiplex PCR; TCRdb's table is partial and in-frame only. The sample shows 45,000 or so clones, about 96% of them seen only once. The specimen was peripheral blood, collected in the second trimester of pregnancy. The receptors were sampled from a female donor with multiple sclerosis, enrolled in a pregnancy study.

V is TRBV7-2 and J is TRBJ2-7; 7 positions match TRBD1. CDR3 length equals 14 residues. Trimming took 3 bases from V and 4 from J; bases not matched to a gene: 6. Germline V CDR1 and CDR2: SGHTA, FQGNSA. The CDR3: CASSFTGTEYEQYF. In nucleotides, the CDR3 is TGTGCCAGCAGCTTCACCGGGACAGAGTACGAGCAGTACTTC. Supplemented by reference TRBV7-2 and TRBJ2-7, the full variable domain reads GAGVSQSPSNKVTEKGKDVELRCDPISGHTALYWYRQSLGQGLEFLIYFQGNSAPDKSGLPSDRFSAERTGGSVSTLTIQRTQQEDSAVYLCASSFTGTEYEQYFGPGTRLTVT.

The CDR3 region is CASRPGGAYNSPLHF. The CDR3 bases are TGTGCCAGCAGACCAGGGGGCGCCTATAATTCACCCCTCCACTTT. This rearrangement joins TRBV6-5 to TRBJ1-6; 8 positions agree with TRBD1. The CDR3 consists of 15 residues. Germline trimming cut 6 bases from V and 2 bases from J; bases unmatched to any gene: 3. From germline, CDR1 is MNHEY and CDR2 SVGAGI.

Only one count was recorded for this clone. J is TRBJ1-2 and V is TRBV7-2, with D tentatively TRBD1 (5 bases). Germline CDR1 and CDR2: SGHTA and FQGNSA. The CDR3 length is 14 residues. The V end was cut by 1 base, the J end by 5 bases, with 11 bases between. The CDR3 DNA reads as TGTGCCAGCAGCTTAGGGCAGGGTTTTTATGGCTACACCTTC. Translating it yields CASSLGQGFYGYTF.

This chain connects TRBV19 to TRBJ2-1, with 13 bases aligning to TRBD2. CDR1 is LNHDA and CDR2 is SQIVND in the germline V gene (reference sequence). J was trimmed by 5 bases and V by 0 bases; bases with no gene match: 22. The CDR3 is 23 amino acids. The CDR3 is CASSIDPSRPGLAGLDFHNEQFF. Written as DNA, the CDR3 is TGTGCCAGTAGTATAGACCCCAGCCGACCGGGACTAGCGGGGTTAGACTTTCACAATGAGCAGTTCTTC.

The V gene is TRBV14, the J gene TRBJ2-1; maybe TRBD2 (5 bases). The CDR3 length is 11 residues. The germline V gene encodes CDR1 SGHDN and CDR2 FVKESK. The V end was cut by 4 bases, the J end by 10 bases, with 8 bases between. The CDR3 DNA reads TGTGCCAGCAGCCCGGGGTGGGAGCAGTTCTTC. This codes for CASSPGWEQFF.

V and J are TRBV10-1 and TRBJ1-5; possible D gene TRBD1, 6 bases. Trimming removed 4 bases at V and 3 bases at J, with 13 bases between. Germline V gene lookup returns CDR1 WNHNN and CDR2 SYGVQD (reference sequence). The CDR3 is 15 amino acids. The CDR3 region has the DNA TGCGCCAGCAGTGGGGGGCGGACAGTCAATCAGCCCCAGCATTTT. Translated, it gives CASSGGRTVNQPQHF.